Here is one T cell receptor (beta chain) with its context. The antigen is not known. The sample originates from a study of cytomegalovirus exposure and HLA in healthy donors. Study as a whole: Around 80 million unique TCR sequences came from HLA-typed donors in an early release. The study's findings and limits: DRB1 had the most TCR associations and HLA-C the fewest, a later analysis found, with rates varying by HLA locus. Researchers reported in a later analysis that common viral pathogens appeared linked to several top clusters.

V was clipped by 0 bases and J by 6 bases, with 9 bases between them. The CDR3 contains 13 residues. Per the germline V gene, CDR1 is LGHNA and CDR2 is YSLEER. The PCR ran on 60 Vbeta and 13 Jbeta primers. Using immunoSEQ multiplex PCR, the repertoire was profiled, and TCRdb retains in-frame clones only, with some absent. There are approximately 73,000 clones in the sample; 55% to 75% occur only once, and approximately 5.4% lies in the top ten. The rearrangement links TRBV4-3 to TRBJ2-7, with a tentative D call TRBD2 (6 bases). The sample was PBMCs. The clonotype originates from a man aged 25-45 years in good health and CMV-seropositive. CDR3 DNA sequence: TGCGCCAGCAGCCAAGATCTGGGGGGCGAGCAGTACTTC. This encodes CASSQDLGGEQYF.